These T cell receptor beta chains were read from a single sample in a study of shared clonotypes between healthy human individuals. This table comes from immunoSEQ multiplex PCR, and its TCRdb copy is limited to in-frame clones, with some not included. The repertoire holds millions of clones, with around 90% as singletons. The material sequenced was naive CD4+ T cells sorted from blood. These receptors were taken from a man aged 18 to 30 in good health. CDR3s include the opening cysteine and the closing phenylalanine or tryptophan. The order of the fields is clone size, V gene, J gene, D gene, CDR3 protein, CDR3 DNA. D genes are given only for firm matches. Size tells how often a clone was seen (once, few, many) or the class of an expanded clone, and some rows leave it out.

>-|TRBV7-9|TRBJ2-3|TRBD1
CASSREGTGADTQYF
TGTGCCAGCAGCAGAGAAGGGACAGGGGCAGATACGCAGTATTTT
>-|TRBV6-5|TRBJ1-1|-
CASSYWAPNTEAFF
TGTGCCAGCAGTTACTGGGCCCCGAACACTGAAGCTTTCTTT
>-|TRBV30|TRBJ2-3|-
CAWSTRLAGTDTQYF
TGTGCCTGGAGTACCCGTTTGGCCGGCACAGATACGCAGTATTTT
>-|TRBV15|TRBJ2-7|TRBD1
CATSRDRTGLRYEQYF
TGTGCCACCAGCAGAGATCGGACAGGACTTCGTTACGAGCAGTACTTC
>-|TRBV7-2|TRBJ2-7|-
CASSLEPGVYEQYF
TGTGCCAGCAGCTTAGAACCCGGTGTCTACGAGCAGTACTTC
>-|TRBV28|TRBJ2-2|-
CASSFRSLTMNTGELFF
TGTGCCAGCAGTTTCCGGTCGCTGACAATGAACACCGGGGAGCTGTTTTTT
>-|TRBV6-5|TRBJ1-2|-
CASSYRGSGNYGYTF
TGTGCCAGCAGTTACCGGGGGTCTGGTAACTATGGCTACACCTTC
>-|TRBV6-5|TRBJ2-2|-
CASRKGGTGELFF
TGTGCCAGCAGGAAAGGGGGCACCGGGGAGCTGTTTTTT
>once|TRBV10-2|TRBJ2-4|-
CASSELVSGPQYF
TGCGCCAGCAGTGAGCTCGTATCAGGACCACAGTACTTC
>-|TRBV6-1|TRBJ1-5|-
CASSEATVNQPQHF
TGTGCCAGCAGTGAAGCGACAGTTAATCAGCCCCAGCATTTT
>-|TRBV29-1|TRBJ2-7|TRBD2
CSAIPGLHSYEQYF
TGCAGCGCGATACCGGGACTACATTCCTACGAGCAGTACTTC
>-|TRBV10-3|TRBJ2-1|-
CAITEGNYNEQFF
TGTGCCATTACCGAGGGGAACTACAATGAGCAGTTCTTC
>-|TRBV4-1|TRBJ1-1|-
CASSQFLSDREAFF
TGCGCCAGCAGCCAATTTCTCAGTGACCGTGAAGCTTTCTTT
>-|TRBV5-6|TRBJ2-3|-
CASSLSGLNKGDTQYF
TGTGCCAGCAGCTTGAGCGGACTTAACAAGGGGGATACGCAGTATTTT
>-|TRBV4-1|TRBJ2-2|-
CASSLERTGELFF
TGCGCCAGCAGCCTTGAGCGAACCGGGGAGCTGTTTTTT
>-|TRBV30|TRBJ1-2|-
CAWSVVKGYTF
TGTGCCTGGAGTGTAGTTAAGGGCTACACCTTC
>-|TRBV21-1|TRBJ2-7|-
CASTHTSYEQYF
TGTGCCAGCACCCACACTTCCTACGAGCAGTACTTC
>-|TRBV4-1|TRBJ2-1|TRBD2
CASSQDPPGLAYNEQFF
TGCGCCAGCAGCCAAGATCCACCGGGACTAGCGTACAATGAGCAGTTCTTC